This entry lists 6 T cell receptor beta chains sequenced from one sample in a study of cytomegalovirus exposure and HLA in healthy donors. The study ran its PCR with 60 Vbeta and 13 Jbeta primers. Sequencing was performed with immunoSEQ multiplex PCR; in TCRdb, only in-frame clones are kept and a portion is missing. The sample has around 180,000 clones, 65% to 85% seen once. Sequenced sample: PBMCs. These receptors all come from a man younger than 35 in good health and CMV-seronegative.

This clone was observed once. CDR3 DNA: TGTGCCAGCAGCGTATCCCAGACCGGGGAGCTGTTTTTT. Its protein is CASSVSQTGELFF. The chain has TRBV9 and TRBJ2-2; D is undetermined. CDR3 length: 13 amino acids. Trimming cost V 1 base and J 5 bases, with 6 bases left between them. From germline, CDR1 is SGDLS and CDR2 YYNGEE.

This chain uses TRBV5-4 with TRBJ2-1, with 8 bases aligning to TRBD2. The CDR3 covers 15 residues. Losses at the gene ends were 3 bases for V and 7 bases for J; bases not matched to a gene: 9. Germline CDR1 is SGHNT and CDR2 is YYREEE (reference sequence). In DNA form, the CDR3 reads TGTGCCAGCAGCTCGGACGGGAGGGCCGGGAATGAGCAGTTCTTC. Translated: CASSSDGRAGNEQFF. The full variable domain, with the rest looked up from reference TRBV5-4 and TRBJ2-1, is ETGVTQSPTHLIKTRGQQVTLRCSSQSGHNTVSWYQQALGQGPQFIFQYYREEENGRGNFPPRFSGLQFPNYSSELNVNALELDDSALYLCASSSDGRAGNEQFFGPGTRLTVL.

This clone was found once. The V gene is TRBV19, the J gene TRBJ1-5; perhaps TRBD1 as D (6 bases). The CDR3 runs to 16 residues. Trimming stripped 9 bases from V and 2 bases from J, with 20 bases between. Germline values: CDR1 LNHDA, CDR2 SQIVND (reference sequence). For the CDR3, the DNA is TGTGCCAGCCTACAGGGAATCGGGTCTGGCAATCAGCCCCAGCATTTT. It is translated as CASLQGIGSGNQPQHF.

J is TRBJ2-1 and V is TRBV15; TRBD2 agrees at 12 bases. Germline values: CDR1 LNHNV, CDR2 YYDKDF (reference sequence). CDR3 size: 15 residues. The V and J ends lost 5 bases and 6 bases, in that order; junction bases with no gene match: 5. CDR3 nucleotide sequence: TGTGCCACCAGCCCTCGGACTAGCGGGATCAATGAGCAGTTCTTC. Amino acids: CATSPRTSGINEQFF.

This chain links TRBV5-4 with TRBJ2-1; TRBD2 might be the D (6 bases). Trimming removed 4 bases from V and 1 base from J, with 15 bases in between. Germline lookup yields CDR1 SGHNT and CDR2 YYREEE (reference sequence). This CDR3 is built from 16 residues. As DNA, the CDR3 is TGTGCCAGCAGCCTTGGGGTAGCGGCGTCCTACAATGAGCAGTTCTTC. It specifies CASSLGVAASYNEQFF.

V is TRBV19 and J is TRBJ1-6; 9 nucleotides line up with TRBD1. V shed 4 bases and J 8 bases; nucleotides not matched to a gene: 6. Per germline, CDR1 LNHDA and CDR2 SQIVND (reference sequence). The CDR3 length is 15 residues. CDR3 sequence: CASSTLDRGDSPLHF. CDR3 DNA sequence: TGTGCCAGTAGTACCCTGGACAGGGGAGATTCACCCCTCCACTTT.